Here is one T cell receptor beta chain with its context. The data were taken from a study of human thymus T cells. Using immunoSEQ multiplex PCR, the repertoire was profiled, and TCRdb retains in-frame clones only, with some absent. The data show around 45,000 clones, around 93% seen once. The CDR3 has 11 residues. From germline, CDR1 is ENHRY and CDR2 SYGVKD. Trimming removed 3 bases from V and 9 bases from J, with 6 bases in between. The gene calls are TRBV10-3 and TRBJ2-1, with D hard to call. The sample taken for sequencing was blood. This receptor was taken from a girl under three years old with a congenital heart defect but otherwise immunologically healthy. The CDR3 region is CAISDASEQFF. In nucleotides, the CDR3 is TGTGCCATCAGTGATGCCAGTGAGCAGTTCTTC.